Following are 6 T cell receptor beta chains from one sample sequenced in a study of molecular identifiers for immune sequencing clone quantification. TCRdb reprocessed the PCR reads via MiXCR and lists one record per CDR3 protein. Among about half a million distinct CDR3 sequences listed, about a fifth were seen once. Sequencing used naive CD8+ T cells from blood, with Jurkat cell RNA spiked in. Subset described: FACS-sorted CD8+CD4-CCR7+CD45RA+ naive T cells. The receptors derive from a human donor in good health. Some libraries in this study had Jurkat cell RNA spiked in.

Comments on this clonotype: The CDR3 carries no conserved terminal phenylalanine or tryptophan, so it likely arises from a read error. DNA of the CDR3: TGTGCCACAAGAGGGACTAGCGGCAATGAGCAGTTCCTC. Its protein is CATRGTSGNEQFL. The rearrangement joins TRBV10-3 to TRBJ2-1; 11 bases are a match to TRBD2. The germline CDR1 and CDR2 sequences are ENHRY and SYGVKD. The CDR3 has 13 residues. J lost 6 bases, V lost 10 bases, and 5 bases had no gene match.

This chain joins TRBV4-1 and TRBJ2-7; 11 nucleotides agree with TRBD2. The CDR3 consists of 18 residues. Germline CDR1 MGHRA, CDR2 YSYEKL. The V segment lost 5 bases and the J segment 1 base; nucleotides outside the gene matches: 13. The CDR3: CASSVILAGDQISYEQYF. The CDR3 DNA reads as TGCGCCAGCAGCGTGATACTAGCGGGGGACCAAATTTCCTACGAGCAGTACTTC.

This clonotype was counted a few times. V is TRBV7-9 and J is TRBJ2-3, with D possibly being TRBD2 (5 bases). CDR1 is SEHNR and CDR2 is FQNEAQ in the germline V gene (reference sequence). The CDR3 extends over 16 amino acids. Between the trimmed V and J ends, which lost 0 bases and 1 base, there was a span of 11 bases. CDR3 nucleotides: TGTGCCAGCAGCTTAGCCTACGAGGGTGGCACAGATACGCAGTATTTT. Protein: CASSLAYEGGTDTQYF.

A word on this clonotype: This likely comes from a read error, as the CDR3 has no conserved phenylalanine or tryptophan at its end. The chain links TRBV18 to TRBJ2-7; D gene uncertain. The CDR3 runs 14 residues. Germline CDR1 KGHSH, CDR2 LQKENI. Trimming removed 7 bases from V and 5 bases from J, with 18 bases in between. CDR3 residues: CASCAPRSQHEQYS. DNA of the CDR3: TGTGCCAGCTGCGCACCACGAAGTCAGCACGAGCAGTACTCC.

This clonotype has a handful of counts. J is TRBJ1-2 and V is TRBV12-3 or TRBV12-4; TRBD1 agrees at 8 bases. V shed 4 bases and J 1 base; nucleotides not matched to a gene: 8. The CDR3 loop spans 16 amino acids. DNA for the CDR3: TGTGCCAGCAGTTCCCGAGGACAGGGAGATAACTATGGCTACACCTTC. Translation: CASSSRGQGDNYGYTF.

This clonotype has a count of ten or more. This chain joins TRBV7-9 and TRBJ1-1; D gene ambiguous. The V end lost 2 bases, the J end lost 0 bases, and 7 bases lay between the germline ends. The CDR3 consists of 14 residues. CDR1 is SEHNR and CDR2 is FQNEAQ in the germline V gene (reference sequence). CDR3 amino acids: CASSLLGMNTEAFF. The CDR3 coding sequence is TGTGCCAGCAGCTTACTGGGGATGAACACTGAAGCTTTCTTT.